These T cell receptor beta chains were read from a single sample in a study of blood T cell repertoires in COVID-19. The protocol was immunoSEQ multiplex PCR, while the TCRdb copy is restricted to in-frame clones and leaves out a portion. The sample includes about 140,000 clones, over 75% of them seen just once. The sample taken for sequencing was peripheral blood. The receptor source for this set is a man aged 60-69 years with active or convalescent COVID-19. The CDR3 runs from the conserved cysteine through the conserved F or W. The order of the fields is V gene, D gene, J gene, clone size, CDR3 DNA, CDR3 protein. D genes are given only for firm matches. Not every row has a clone size; where given, it reads once, few, many or a size class.

TRBV27	TRBD2	TRBJ2-7	once	TGTGCCAGCAGTCCCCGGGTAGCGGGAGCGGACGAGCAGTACTTC	CASSPRVAGADEQYF
TRBV21-1	-	TRBJ2-5	once	TGTGCCAGCAGCAAAGGGCCCCGGGTTTACCAAGAGACCCAGTACTTC	CASSKGPRVYQETQYF
TRBV11-2	-	TRBJ1-6	-	TGTGCCAGCAGCTTTCACGGGAGCAATTCACCCCTCCACTTT	CASSFHGSNSPLHF
TRBV9	TRBD2	TRBJ2-3	-	TGTGCCAGCAGCGTAGGGCCCACTACGGGGGGAAGGGTTAGCGGGCACACAGATACGCAGTATTTT	CASSVGPTTGGRVSGHTDTQYF
TRBV6-5	-	TRBJ1-3	-	TGTGCCAGCAGTTACGACTGGTCCGGAAACACCATATATTTT	CASSYDWSGNTIYF
TRBV7-8	-	TRBJ2-1	-	TGTGCCAGCAGCTTAGTGGCTAGCAATGAGCAGTTCTTC	CASSLVASNEQFF
TRBV6-5	-	TRBJ1-2	once	TGTGCCAGCAGCTACAGGGAGGGCTATGGCTACACCTTC	CASSYREGYGYTF
TRBV5-1	-	TRBJ2-5	-	TGCGCCAGCAGCCCCAGGTTGGAAGAGACCCAGTACTTC	CASSPRLEETQYF
TRBV6-1	TRBD1	TRBJ2-1	-	TGTGCCGGCCGGACAGGGAACAATGAGCAGTTCTTC	CAGRTGNNEQFF
TRBV11-3	TRBD2	TRBJ2-3	once	TGTGCCAGCAGCTTCCTAGCGGGAGGGGCAGATACGCAGTATTTT	CASSFLAGGADTQYF
TRBV7-9	-	TRBJ2-7	once	TGTGCCAGCAGCTTAATTACAGACTACGAGCAGTACTTC	CASSLITDYEQYF
TRBV6-5	-	TRBJ2-5	-	TGTGCCAGCAGTTTGATGGCCGACCAAGAGACCCAGTACTTC	CASSLMADQETQYF
TRBV25-1	-	TRBJ2-2	-	TGTGCCAGCAGTGAACGGAGCTTTAACAGGGTGGGGTCCGGGGAGCTGTTTTTT	CASSERSFNRVGSGELFF
TRBV14	TRBD2	TRBJ2-1	-	TGTGCCAGCAGCCAAGGGGACAGACTAGCGGGTGTCTCCTACAATGAGCAGTTCTTC	CASSQGDRLAGVSYNEQFF
TRBV6-2/TRBV6-3	TRBD1	TRBJ2-1	-	TGTGCCAGCAGTTACCTACAGGGGGCAGGGTACAATGAGCAGTTCTTC	CASSYLQGAGYNEQFF
TRBV27	TRBD2	TRBJ2-1	-	TGTGCCAGCACCTTGACTAGCAGGGTGGGCCATGAGCAGTTCTTC	CASTLTSRVGHEQFF
TRBV19	-	TRBJ2-3	-	TGTGCCAGTAGGCCTCTAAGCACAGATACGCAGTATTTT	CASRPLSTDTQYF
TRBV3-1/TRBV3-2	TRBD2	TRBJ2-2	-	TGTGCCAGCAGCCAATTACGGCTAGCGGGAGTTGGCGGGGAGCTGTTTTTT	CASSQLRLAGVGGELFF
TRBV9	TRBD2	TRBJ2-1	-	TGTGCCAGCAGCGTTAGGTGGGTAGCGGGAGGCTACAATGAGCAGTTCTTC	CASSVRWVAGGYNEQFF
TRBV2	-	TRBJ1-1	-	TGTGCCAGCAGAGACGAGGACACCTCTGAAGCTTTCTTT	CASRDEDTSEAFF
TRBV12-3/TRBV12-4	-	TRBJ1-1	-	TGTGCCAGCAGTTTCGGATCGGGGGATGAAGCTTTCTTT	CASSFGSGDEAFF
TRBV7-9	TRBD1	TRBJ2-3	-	TGTGCCAGCAGCCTACAGGGGTCGACAGATACGCAGTATTTT	CASSLQGSTDTQYF
TRBV6-5	TRBD2	TRBJ2-5	-	TGTGCCATCGAGCGGGAGGGCCCAGAGACCCAGTACTTC	CAIEREGPETQYF
TRBV20-1	-	TRBJ2-5	-	TGCAGTGCTGTCAACGGAGAGACCCAGTACTTC	CSAVNGETQYF
TRBV5-1	TRBD2	TRBJ2-1	-	TGCGCCAGCAGCTACTGGACTAGCGGGAGCGGGAATGAGCAGTTCTTC	CASSYWTSGSGNEQFF
TRBV28	-	TRBJ1-4	-	TGTGCCAGCAGTTTCCAGAACCGTAATGAAAAACTGTTTTTT	CASSFQNRNEKLFF
TRBV5-4	-	TRBJ1-6	-	TGTGCCAGCCGAGCGGGTTCTAGCGGGACACCGAATTCACCCCTCCACTTT	CASRAGSSGTPNSPLHF
TRBV7-9	-	TRBJ2-2	-	TGTGCCAGCAGCGTCAGGCAGGGGTACGGGGAGCTGTTTTTT	CASSVRQGYGELFF
TRBV28	-	TRBJ1-1	-	TGTGCCAGCAGTTTAAGCCCACGGGTGTCTTTCTTT	CASSLSPRVSFF
TRBV6-5	-	TRBJ2-5	-	TGTGCCAGTAGAGGGGAGACCCAGTACTTC	CASRGETQYF
TRBV4-2	-	TRBJ2-3	few	TGTGCCAGCAGCCAAGCAACTCTCAGCACAGATACGCAGTATTTT	CASSQATLSTDTQYF
TRBV29-1	-	TRBJ2-1	-	TGCAGCGTTGCCGCTAGCAACTGGAGGAGTGAGCAGTTCTTC	CSVAASNWRSEQFF
TRBV2	-	TRBJ2-2	-	TGTGCCAGCACTGGGACAAGAGCGAACACCGGGGAGCTGTTTTTT	CASTGTRANTGELFF
TRBV3-1/TRBV3-2	-	TRBJ2-3	-	TGTGCCAGCAGCCAAGATAGCTTATTGGCGGGTACAGATACGCAGTATTTT	CASSQDSLLAGTDTQYF
TRBV4-2	-	TRBJ2-4	-	TGTGCCAGCAGCTCGGGAGGGGGACAGGGTTTAAACATTCAGTACTTC	CASSSGGGQGLNIQYF
TRBV7-9	-	TRBJ2-7	-	TGTGCCAGCAGCTTAAGTCCCGGTAAAACCTACGAGCAGTACTTC	CASSLSPGKTYEQYF
TRBV4-1	-	TRBJ2-5	-	TGCGCCAGCAGCCAATGGCAGAAAGAGACCCAGTACTTC	CASSQWQKETQYF
TRBV19	TRBD1	TRBJ1-5	once	TGTGCCAGTAGTAGACAGGGGGGCAATCAGCCCCAGCATTTT	CASSRQGGNQPQHF
TRBV9	TRBD2	TRBJ2-5	-	TGTGCCAGCAGTCGTAGACTAGCGGGACAAGAGACCCAGTACTTC	CASSRRLAGQETQYF
TRBV28	TRBD2	TRBJ2-7	-	TGTGCCAGCAGAGCCGGGACTAGCGGGAGGTGGGACTACGAGCAGTACTTC	CASRAGTSGRWDYEQYF
TRBV2	TRBD2	TRBJ2-5	-	TGTGCCAGCGGGACTAGCGGGAACCCCCAAGAGACCCAGTACTTC	CASGTSGNPQETQYF
TRBV5-6	-	TRBJ2-2	-	TGTGCCAGCAGCTTCCCCCGGACAGGGAGGGAGAGGGCGGCCGGGGAGCTGTTTTTT	CASSFPRTGRERAAGELFF
TRBV10-1	TRBD1	TRBJ2-7	few	TGCGCCAGCAGTGAGGACAGGGGTGCCTACGAGCAGTACTTC	CASSEDRGAYEQYF
TRBV6-5	-	TRBJ2-7	-	TGTGCCAGCAGAAGAGGCGGGGACTACGAGCAGTACTTC	CASRRGGDYEQYF
TRBV19	-	TRBJ1-2	-	TGTGCCAGTAGTAGGCGGGGCCGAGTCGACTATGGCTACACCTTC	CASSRRGRVDYGYTF
TRBV28	-	TRBJ1-2	-	TGTGCCAGCAGTTTGTTGGGGGCTGACTATGGCTACACCTTC	CASSLLGADYGYTF
TRBV11-3	TRBD1	TRBJ2-1	-	TGTGCCAGCAGCGACCGGGACAGGGATTACAATGAGCAGTTCTTC	CASSDRDRDYNEQFF
TRBV6-5	TRBD2	TRBJ2-3	-	TGTGCCAGCAGTTCACTAGCGGGAGTACGGACGCAGTATTTT	CASSSLAGVRTQYF
TRBV20-1	-	TRBJ2-1	-	TGCAGTGCTAAGAGCGTGGAGCAGTTCTTC	CSAKSVEQFF